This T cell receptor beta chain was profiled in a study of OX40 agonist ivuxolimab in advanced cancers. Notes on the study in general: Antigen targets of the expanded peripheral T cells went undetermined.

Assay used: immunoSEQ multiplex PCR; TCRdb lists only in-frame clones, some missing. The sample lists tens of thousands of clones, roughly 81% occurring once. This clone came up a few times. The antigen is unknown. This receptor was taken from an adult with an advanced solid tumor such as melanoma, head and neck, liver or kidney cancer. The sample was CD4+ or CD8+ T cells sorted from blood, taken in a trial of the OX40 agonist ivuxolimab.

For the CDR3, the DNA is TGTGCCAGCAGCCCACAGGACAGGGGGTCGCTTCAGTACTTC. Its translation is CASSPQDRGSLQYF. The J gene is TRBJ2-4, the V gene TRBV14; TRBD1 agrees at 10 bases. Looked up from germline, CDR1 is SGHDN and CDR2 is FVKESK. The V segment lost 4 bases and the J segment 11 bases; nucleotides outside the gene matches: 8. This CDR3 comprises 14 residues.